This TCR beta chain was found in a study of cytomegalovirus exposure and HLA in healthy donors. In the PCR, 60 Vbeta and 13 Jbeta primers were used. The data were produced by immunoSEQ multiplex PCR, yet TCRdb's version contains in-frame clones alone and is incomplete. The sample has approximately 150,000 clones, 75% seen once. The V gene's germline CDR1 is SEHNR and CDR2 FQNEAQ (reference sequence). With 4 bases clipped from V and 4 bases from J, the junction kept 6 bases outside the gene matches. The CDR3 consists of 14 residues. The receptor was isolated from a man between 18 and 29 years old in good health and CMV-seropositive. The genes are TRBV7-9 and TRBJ1-2; 7 bases fit TRBD1. Sequencing was done on a sample of PBMCs. The CDR3 nucleotides read TGTGCCAGCAGCTATGCACAGGGGACCTATGGCTACACCTTC. Protein: CASSYAQGTYGYTF.